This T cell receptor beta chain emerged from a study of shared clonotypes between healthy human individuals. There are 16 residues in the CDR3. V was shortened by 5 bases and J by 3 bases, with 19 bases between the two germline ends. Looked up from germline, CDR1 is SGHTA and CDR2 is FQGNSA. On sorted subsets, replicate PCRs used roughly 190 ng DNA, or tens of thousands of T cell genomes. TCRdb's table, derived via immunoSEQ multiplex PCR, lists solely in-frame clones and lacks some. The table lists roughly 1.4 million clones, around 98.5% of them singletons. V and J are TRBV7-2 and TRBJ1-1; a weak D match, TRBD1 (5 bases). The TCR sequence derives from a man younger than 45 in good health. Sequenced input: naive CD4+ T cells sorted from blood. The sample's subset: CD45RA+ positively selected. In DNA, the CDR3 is TGTGCCAGCAGCCCTGCCGGGGGTCGGTTGTACACTGAAGCTTTCTTT. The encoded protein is CASSPAGGRLYTEAFF.